The 17 T cell receptor beta chains below come from one sample, sequenced in a study of CD8 T cells in Susac syndrome. Reverse transcription of about 0.5 to 1 ug RNA used random hexamers. TCRdb reprocessed the immunoSEQ multiplex PCR reads via MiXCR and lists one record per CDR3 protein. The sample lists 250,000 to 300,000 distinct CDR3 sequences; roughly 85% were seen once. The sequenced sample consisted of CD8+ T cells from PBMCs. These receptors originate from a human donor with multiple sclerosis.

To note about this clonotype: At one end the junction does not follow the germline gene, possibly because of a read error. The chain combines TRBV7-9 with TRBJ2-4, with 12 positions matching TRBD1. This CDR3 has 16 amino acids. Germline CDR1 is SEHNR and CDR2 is FQNEAQ (reference sequence). In DNA form, the CDR3 reads TGTGCCAGCAGCTTAGGGGGACAGGGGGCCAAAAACATTCAGCACTTC. This encodes CASSLGGQGAKNIQHF. Combining the CDR3 with reference TRBV7-9 and TRBJ2-4 gives the whole variable domain DTGVSQNPRHKITKRGQNVTFRCDPISEHNRLYWYRQTLGQGPEFLTYFQNEAQLEKSRLLSDRFSAERPKGSFSTLEIQRTEQGDSAMYLCASSLGGQGAKNIQHFGAGTRLSVL.

The chain couples TRBV9 to TRBJ1-3; no firm D call. This CDR3 is 12 amino acids long. V dropped 0 bases and J dropped 14 bases, with 12 bases sitting between them. CDR1 is SGDLS, CDR2 YYNGEE, per germline. Written as DNA, the CDR3 is TGTGCCAGCAGCGTAGTTGATCAGGAGGTATATTTT. Protein product: CASSVVDQEVYF.

This sequence joins TRBV10-2 and TRBJ2-7, with 11 nucleotides matching TRBD2. V lost 8 bases and J lost 0; bases outside the gene matches: 3. The CDR3 has 14 residues. Per germline, CDR1 WSHSY and CDR2 SAAADI. CDR3 sequence reads: CASWGLAASYEQYF. CDR3 DNA: TGCGCCAGCTGGGGACTAGCGGCCTCCTACGAGCAGTACTTC.

This sequence joins TRBV29-1 and TRBJ1-1; the D is unclear. Trimming removed 0 bases at V and 3 bases at J, with 2 bases between. The CDR3 sequence is 11 residues long. The germline CDR1 and CDR2 sequences are SQVTM and ANQGSEA. The CDR3 nucleotides are TGCAGCGTTGAAGAATACACTGAAGCTTTCTTT. It specifies CSVEEYTEAFF.

The rearrangement links TRBV27 to TRBJ2-1; TRBD2 is a possible D gene (5 bases). Trimming cost V 6 bases and J 6 bases, with 15 bases left between them. Germline assignment: CDR1 MNHEY and CDR2 SMNVEV (reference sequence). CDR3 length: 14 residues. CDR3 region: CASRLGVAGNEQFF. CDR3 sequence (DNA): TGTGCCAGCAGGCTCGGGGTCGCGGGCAATGAGCAGTTCTTC.

The V and J genes are TRBV9 and TRBJ1-2; D is ambiguous. The CDR3 length is 11 residues. Between the trimmed V and J ends, which lost 1 base and 2 bases, there was a span of 0 bases. Germline CDR1 SGDLS, CDR2 YYNGEE. This CDR3 is CASSVNYGYTF. CDR3 DNA: TGTGCCAGCAGCGTAAACTATGGCTACACCTTC.

The chain couples TRBV5-5 to TRBJ2-3; D remains ambiguous. V lost 3 bases and J lost 1, with 15 bases in between. Germline lookup yields CDR1 SGHKS and CDR2 YYEKEE (reference sequence). The CDR3 has 16 amino acids. This CDR3 reads CASSSWAVRGTDTQYF. DNA for the CDR3: TGTGCCAGCAGCTCCTGGGCGGTCAGAGGCACAGATACGCAGTATTTT.

This chain uses TRBV9 with TRBJ2-1; 9 nucleotides align to TRBD2. There are 16 residues in the CDR3. Germline-derived CDR1 and CDR2 are SGDLS and YYNGEE. V gave up 0 bases and J gave up 3 bases; unmatched junction bases: 4. DNA of the CDR3: TGTGCCAGCAGCGTAGATCTAGCGGGAAGCTACAATGAGCAGTTCTTC. Its translation is CASSVDLAGSYNEQFF.

The genes are TRBV20-1 and TRBJ2-1; D is ambiguous. Germline V lookup: CDR1 DFQATT, CDR2 SNEGSKA (reference sequence). The CDR3 extends over 13 amino acids. Trimming removed 4 bases from V and 8 bases from J, with 15 bases in between. This CDR3 reads CSAKRRFKYEQFF. CDR3 DNA: TGCAGTGCTAAAAGACGCTTTAAGTATGAGCAGTTCTTC.

CDR3 nucleotide sequence: TGCGCCAGCAGCTTTTTCGGTCTAGCGGGGGACCACACAGATACGCAGTATTTT. It encodes CASSFFGLAGDHTDTQYF. The genes are TRBV5-1 and TRBJ2-3; 10 bases map to TRBD2. V was clipped by 2 bases and J by 2 bases; unmatched bases: 11. The CDR3 is 18 residues long. Germline V gene data show CDR1 as SGHRS and CDR2 as YFSETQ.

The chain joins TRBV20-1 to TRBJ2-5; TRBD1 aligns across 10 bases. This CDR3 has 18 amino acids. The germline V gene encodes CDR1 DFQATT and CDR2 SNEGSKA (reference sequence). V was clipped by 0 bases and J by 5 bases; unmatched bases: 15. The CDR3 protein is CSARDRWGQGFGLETQYF. The DNA for the CDR3 is TGCAGTGCTAGAGATAGATGGGGACAGGGGTTCGGGCTGGAGACCCAGTACTTC.

The rearrangement joins TRBV30 to TRBJ2-1; 12 nucleotides line up with TRBD2. The CDR3 totals 14 residues. CDR1 and CDR2 from the germline V gene are GTSNPN and SVGIG (reference sequence). V was pared by 4 bases and J by 7 bases, with 5 bases of the junction left unmatched. The CDR3 sequence is CAWTLAGGPNEQFF. CDR3 nucleotide sequence: TGTGCCTGGACCCTAGCGGGAGGGCCAAATGAGCAGTTCTTC.

This clonotype was recorded only once. V usage is TRBV27 and J usage is TRBJ2-7; possibly TRBD2 for D (7 bases). From germline, CDR1 is MNHEY and CDR2 SMNVEV (reference sequence). CDR3 length: 16 residues. Trimming took off 3 bases at V and 6 bases at J, with 21 bases between the two ends. The CDR3 DNA sequence: TGTGCCAGCAGTTTTATCGGTTTTGGGGGGGCCGGCGAGCAGTACTTC. Amino acids: CASSFIGFGGAGEQYF.

The chain combines TRBV10-3 with TRBJ2-2, with D perhaps TRBD2 (5 bases). The length of the CDR3 is 19 residues. V lost 3 bases, J lost 3 bases, and 23 bases lay in between. Germline V gives CDR1 ENHRY, CDR2 SYGVKD. CDR3 nucleotide sequence: TGTGCCATCAGTGAACCGTCCCTCGTACTAGGACGGGACACCGGGGAGCTGTTTTTT. Protein sequence: CAISEPSLVLGRDTGELFF.

This clonotype came up a few times. This rearrangement joins TRBV29-1 to TRBJ1-1, with D unresolved. The CDR3 is made up of 10 amino acids. Germline loops: CDR1 SQVTM, CDR2 ANQGSEA. Trimming took 7 bases from V and 3 from J, leaving 6 bases between them. The CDR3 loop is CSATYTEAFF. CDR3 DNA: TGCAGCGCAACATACACTGAAGCTTTCTTT.

This chain connects TRBV24-1 to TRBJ1-2; 11 positions agree with TRBD1. The CDR3 sequence is 15 residues long. V shed 9 bases and J 4 bases; nucleotides not matched to a gene: 9. Germline CDR1 and CDR2: KGHDR and SFDVKD. The CDR3: CATRPGTGGSYGYTF. For the CDR3, the DNA is TGTGCCACCCGACCCGGGACAGGGGGATCCTATGGCTACACCTTC.

The chain employs TRBV14 and TRBJ2-7; 10 positions match TRBD2. V lost 3 bases, J lost 1 base, and 6 bases stayed unmatched. The CDR3 is 16 amino acids. Germline V gene sequence: CDR1 SGHDN, CDR2 FVKESK. CDR3 sequence: CASSQTGLAASYEQYF. The CDR3 coding sequence is TGTGCCAGCAGCCAGACCGGACTAGCGGCTTCCTACGAGCAGTACTTC.